The text below deals with one T cell receptor beta chain. What it binds is not known. Profiling relied on immunoSEQ multiplex PCR, and the TCRdb table lists in-frame clones only, not all of them. The repertoire has 30,000 to 35,000 clones, approximately 70% of them found once; the top ten carry less than 35%. V lost 5 bases to trimming and J lost 5 bases, with 14 bases between them. The CDR3 runs 14 residues. Germline CDR1 is LGHDT and CDR2 is YNNKEL (reference sequence). ViraFEST expansion of antigen-specific CD4+ T cells with viral peptide pools preceded sequencing. After roughly 9 days in culture, the CD4+ T cells were isolated. PCR confirmed that the person was infected with SARS-CoV-2 between March and December 2020. The data stem from a study of vaccination effects on CD4 cells after COVID-19. Study background: The cohort was immunized with two doses of either the BNT162b2 or mRNA-1273 vaccine. Sample collection from two convalescent patients occurred 16 days and one week before vaccination.

The V gene is TRBV3-1 (or the pseudogene TRBV3-2), the J gene TRBJ2-3; weak D call: TRBD2 (6 bases). The input for sequencing was CD4+ T cells from PBMCs cultured with a peptide pool, taken before COVID-19 vaccination. The receptor comes from a human donor who had a prior SARS-CoV-2 infection. Here the CDR3 reads CASSTSGWGDTQYF. Here the CDR3 DNA reads TGTGCCAGCAGCACAAGCGGGTGGGGAGATACGCAGTATTTT.